Below, one TCR beta chain is given with its context. The clone's antigen remains unknown. Qualities for individual bases were not recorded, and no much larger clone is one base off. This record comes from a study of T cell changes during pregnancy in multiple sclerosis (dated by TCRdb to the late 2010s). Looking at the study overall: Changes in the T cell repertoire over the course of pregnancy were examined in this study in women with multiple sclerosis.

Libraries came from the immunoSEQ multiplex PCR assay. TCRdb holds this immuneACCESS table with in-frame rearrangements only. Some clones are missing; in checked studies, unresolved V genes explain under half, and the rest has no known cause. This sample lists about 98,000 clones; around 92% were detected once. The top ten clones comprise roughly 2.1% of the sample. The germline V gene (reference sequence) supplies CDR1 SEHNR and CDR2 FQNEAQ. The junction shows trimming of 2 bases on V and 2 bases on J, plus 13 bases between the germline ends. The CDR3 goes from the cysteine to the phenylalanine over 16 residues. The only DNA kept is the CDR3, 48 bases in frame from the first base.

The chain joins TRBV7-9 to TRBJ1-5, and the D gene may be TRBD1, 6 bases matching. This clonotype was obtained from a female donor in good health, enrolled as a control in a pregnancy study. Sequenced material: peripheral blood, taken after pregnancy. The CDR3 reads CASSLTQGSGNQPQHF. The DNA is as follows: TGTGCCAGCAGCTTAACACAGGGTTCTGGCAATCAGCCCCAGCATTTT. The CDR3, completed at both ends by the reference TRBV7-9 and TRBJ1-5 genes, gives the full variable domain DTGVSQNPRHKITKRGQNVTFRCDPISEHNRLYWYRQTLGQGPEFLTYFQNEAQLEKSRLLSDRFSAERPKGSFSTLEIQRTEQGDSAMYLCASSLTQGSGNQPQHFGDGTRLSIL.